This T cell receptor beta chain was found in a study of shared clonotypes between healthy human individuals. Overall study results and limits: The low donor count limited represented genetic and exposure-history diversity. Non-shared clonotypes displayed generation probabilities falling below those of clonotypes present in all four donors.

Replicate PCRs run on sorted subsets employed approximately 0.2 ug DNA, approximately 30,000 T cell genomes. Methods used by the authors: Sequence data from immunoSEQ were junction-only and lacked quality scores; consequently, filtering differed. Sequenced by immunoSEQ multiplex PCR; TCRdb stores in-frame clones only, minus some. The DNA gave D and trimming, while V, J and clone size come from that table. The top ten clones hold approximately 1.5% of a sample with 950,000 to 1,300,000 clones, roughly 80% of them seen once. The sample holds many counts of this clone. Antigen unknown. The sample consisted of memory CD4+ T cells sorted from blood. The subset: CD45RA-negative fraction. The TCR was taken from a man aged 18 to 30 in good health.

The CDR3 reads CASSDYLDTQYF. The CDR3 nucleotides read TGCGCCAGCAGTGACTACCTGGATACGCAGTATTTT. The chain employs TRBV10-1 and TRBJ2-3; D unresolved. Germline CDR1 and CDR2: WNHNN and SYGVQD (reference sequence). The CDR3 runs 12 residues. Trimming removed 3 bases from V and 6 bases from J, with 7 bases in between.